This T cell receptor beta chain was sequenced for a study of cytomegalovirus exposure and HLA in healthy donors. General observations from the study: Three of the chains that were CMV-associated were confirmed in vitro to be specific for CMV antigens. At a 0.05 false discovery rate, a later analysis found around 17,000 TCR beta sequences to be associated with HLA alleles.

Germline V gene data show CDR1 as SGHNT and CDR2 as YYREEE (reference sequence). This CDR3 has 14 residues. Trimming left V 2 bases short and J 1 base short, with 9 bases between. Amplification used 60 Vbeta primers and 13 Jbeta primers. The protocol was immunoSEQ multiplex PCR, while the TCRdb copy is restricted to in-frame clones and leaves out a portion. The sample lists approximately 180,000 clones; roughly four fifths were seen once. To note about this clone: Its cognate antigen is unknown.

The receptor was derived from a girl aged 10 to 17 in good health and CMV-seropositive. Source material: PBMCs. The chain joins TRBV5-4 to TRBJ2-5, with D perhaps TRBD1 (5 bases). The CDR3 DNA is TGTGCCAGCAGCTTAAGACAGACCCAAGAGACCCAGTACTTC. Its translation is CASSLRQTQETQYF.